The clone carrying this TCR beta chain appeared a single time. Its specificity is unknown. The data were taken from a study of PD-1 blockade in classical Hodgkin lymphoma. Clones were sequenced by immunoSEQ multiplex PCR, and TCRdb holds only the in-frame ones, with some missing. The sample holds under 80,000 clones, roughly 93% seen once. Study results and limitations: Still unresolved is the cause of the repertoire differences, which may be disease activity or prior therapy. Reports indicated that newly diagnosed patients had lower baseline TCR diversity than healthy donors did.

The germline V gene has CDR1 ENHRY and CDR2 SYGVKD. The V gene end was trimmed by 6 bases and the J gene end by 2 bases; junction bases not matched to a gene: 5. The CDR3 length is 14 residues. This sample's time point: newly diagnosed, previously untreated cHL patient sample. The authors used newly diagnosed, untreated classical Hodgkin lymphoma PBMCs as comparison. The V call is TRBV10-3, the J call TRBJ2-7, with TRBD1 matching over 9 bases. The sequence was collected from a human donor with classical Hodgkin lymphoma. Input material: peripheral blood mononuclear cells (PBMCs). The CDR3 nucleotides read TGTGCCATCAGACGACAGGGGGATCCCTACGAGCAGTACTTC. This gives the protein CAIRRQGDPYEQYF.